A selection of T cell receptor beta chains follows, all from one sample in a study of cytomegalovirus exposure and HLA in healthy donors. The data were produced by immunoSEQ multiplex PCR, yet TCRdb's version contains in-frame clones alone and is incomplete. Seen here are some 150,000 clones, about 80% observed once, and the top ten hold about 4.5%. Source material: PBMCs. Receptor source: a man aged 25-45 years in good health and CMV-seronegative. The CDR3 runs from the conserved cysteine through the conserved F or W. The D gene is left open where the match is weak. The size entry is marked missing in some rows and otherwise reads once, few, many or a size class.

D gene: TRBD1; J gene: TRBJ1-1; V gene: TRBV30; clone size: once; CDR3 protein: CAWTLGTGRSEAFF; CDR3 DNA: TGTGCCTGGACCCTTGGGACAGGGAGGAGTGAAGCTTTCTTT
D gene: .; J gene: TRBJ1-5; V gene: TRBV10-3; clone size: .; CDR3 protein: CAISRSNQPQHF; CDR3 DNA: TGTGCCATCAGTCGTAGTAATCAGCCCCAGCATTTT
D gene: .; J gene: TRBJ1-2; V gene: TRBV25-1; clone size: .; CDR3 protein: CASSDFSRVRYGYTF; CDR3 DNA: TGTGCCAGCAGTGATTTCTCCAGGGTTCGCTATGGCTACACCTTC
D gene: .; J gene: TRBJ1-4; V gene: TRBV4-3; clone size: few; CDR3 protein: CASSQDKGGENEKLFF; CDR3 DNA: TGCGCCAGCAGCCAAGATAAAGGTGGGGAGAATGAAAAACTGTTTTTT
D gene: .; J gene: TRBJ2-7; V gene: TRBV14; clone size: .; CDR3 protein: CASSSAGGTRYEQYF; CDR3 DNA: TGTGCCAGCAGTTCAGCTGGGGGGACGCGCTACGAGCAGTACTTC
D gene: .; J gene: TRBJ1-3; V gene: TRBV5-1; clone size: .; CDR3 protein: CASSLVPGSGNTIYF; CDR3 DNA: TGCGCCAGCAGCTTGGTTCCGGGCTCTGGAAACACCATATATTTT
D gene: .; J gene: TRBJ2-7; V gene: TRBV7-8; clone size: .; CDR3 protein: CASSTGRDSHEQYF; CDR3 DNA: TGTGCCAGCAGCACAGGCAGGGATTCCCACGAGCAGTACTTC
D gene: TRBD2; J gene: TRBJ2-7; V gene: TRBV6-5; clone size: .; CDR3 protein: CASSPAGTSGYEQYF; CDR3 DNA: TGTGCCAGCAGTCCCGCCGGGACTAGCGGCTACGAGCAGTACTTC
D gene: .; J gene: TRBJ1-6; V gene: TRBV10-1; clone size: once; CDR3 protein: CASSERVHNSPLHF; CDR3 DNA: TGCGCCAGCAGTGAACGCGTGCATAATTCACCCCTCCACTTT
D gene: .; J gene: TRBJ1-2; V gene: TRBV27; clone size: .; CDR3 protein: CASSAGGAYGYTF; CDR3 DNA: TGTGCCAGCAGCGCGGGGGGAGCCTATGGCTACACCTTC
D gene: TRBD2; J gene: TRBJ2-7; V gene: TRBV7-9; clone size: .; CDR3 protein: CASSLGRLAGTYEQYF; CDR3 DNA: TGTGCCAGCAGCTTAGGCCGGCTAGCGGGAACCTACGAGCAGTACTTC
D gene: .; J gene: TRBJ2-1; V gene: TRBV4-1; clone size: .; CDR3 protein: CASSQVTGSAVINEQFF; CDR3 DNA: TGCGCCAGCAGCCAAGTTACAGGGTCCGCAGTAATCAATGAGCAGTTCTTC
D gene: TRBD1; J gene: TRBJ1-5; V gene: TRBV7-9; clone size: .; CDR3 protein: CASSYFGTGPNQPQHF; CDR3 DNA: TGTGCCAGCAGCTACTTCGGGACAGGACCCAATCAGCCCCAGCATTTT
D gene: .; J gene: TRBJ2-7; V gene: TRBV27; clone size: .; CDR3 protein: CARGRSRGDEQYF; CDR3 DNA: TGTGCCCGGGGACGGAGCAGGGGCGACGAGCAGTACTTC
D gene: TRBD1; J gene: TRBJ1-5; V gene: TRBV28; clone size: .; CDR3 protein: CASFSLRGQRSNQPQHF; CDR3 DNA: TGTGCCAGCTTTTCCTTAAGGGGGCAGAGAAGCAATCAGCCCCAGCATTTT
D gene: TRBD1; J gene: TRBJ2-7; V gene: TRBV25-1; clone size: .; CDR3 protein: CASSDTGTGYEQYF; CDR3 DNA: TGTGCCAGCAGTGACACCGGGACAGGCTACGAGCAGTACTTC
D gene: .; J gene: TRBJ2-7; V gene: TRBV7-2; clone size: .; CDR3 protein: CASSLIAFGEGWEQYF; CDR3 DNA: TGTGCCAGCAGCTTGATTGCATTCGGGGAAGGTTGGGAGCAGTACTTC
D gene: .; J gene: TRBJ1-4; V gene: TRBV7-9; clone size: few; CDR3 protein: CASSSGGEKLFF; CDR3 DNA: TGTGCCAGCAGCTCCGGGGGTGAAAAACTGTTTTTT
D gene: .; J gene: TRBJ2-7; V gene: TRBV5-6; clone size: few; CDR3 protein: CASSLELQGAYEQYF; CDR3 DNA: TGTGCCAGCAGCTTGGAACTTCAAGGGGCGTACGAGCAGTACTTC
D gene: .; J gene: TRBJ1-5; V gene: TRBV30; clone size: .; CDR3 protein: CAWSTGSNQPQHF; CDR3 DNA: TGTGCCTGGAGTACCGGTAGCAATCAGCCCCAGCATTTT
D gene: TRBD2; J gene: TRBJ2-4; V gene: TRBV4-1; clone size: .; CDR3 protein: CASSERNRDYFKNIQYF; CDR3 DNA: TGCGCCAGCAGCGAAAGGAACCGGGACTACTTCAAAAACATTCAGTACTTC
D gene: .; J gene: TRBJ2-2; V gene: TRBV19; clone size: .; CDR3 protein: CASSIAAPPKGGRNTGELFF; CDR3 DNA: TGTGCCAGTAGTATAGCCGCGCCCCCTAAGGGGGGGCGCAACACCGGGGAGCTGTTTTTT
D gene: .; J gene: TRBJ1-3; V gene: TRBV7-2; clone size: .; CDR3 protein: CASSPATLSGNTIYF; CDR3 DNA: TGTGCCAGCAGCCCAGCGACCCTCTCTGGAAACACCATATATTTT
D gene: .; J gene: TRBJ2-5; V gene: TRBV11-3; clone size: .; CDR3 protein: CASSLDGPPPETQYF; CDR3 DNA: TGTGCCAGCAGCTTAGATGGGCCCCCCCCAGAGACCCAGTACTTC
D gene: TRBD1; J gene: TRBJ2-5; V gene: TRBV5-1; clone size: .; CDR3 protein: CASSFVTGQGQETQYF; CDR3 DNA: TGCGCCAGCAGCTTCGTGACGGGACAGGGTCAAGAGACCCAGTACTTC
D gene: .; J gene: TRBJ1-2; V gene: TRBV6-5; clone size: .; CDR3 protein: CASPPRVGGGYTF; CDR3 DNA: TGTGCCAGCCCCCCCAGGGTCGGGGGAGGCTACACCTTC
D gene: .; J gene: TRBJ2-2; V gene: TRBV15; clone size: once; CDR3 protein: CATSRVSNIGRELFF; CDR3 DNA: TGTGCCACCAGCAGAGTTAGTAATATTGGGCGGGAGCTGTTTTTT
D gene: .; J gene: TRBJ1-1; V gene: TRBV18; clone size: .; CDR3 protein: CASSPTGEANTEAFF; CDR3 DNA: TGTGCCAGCTCTCCGACGGGGGAGGCGAACACTGAAGCTTTCTTT
D gene: TRBD1; J gene: TRBJ2-7; V gene: TRBV14; clone size: .; CDR3 protein: CASKGDSRYEQYF; CDR3 DNA: TGTGCCAGCAAGGGGGACAGCCGCTACGAGCAGTACTTC
D gene: .; J gene: TRBJ2-7; V gene: TRBV5-1; clone size: .; CDR3 protein: CASSLGPSVTYEQYF; CDR3 DNA: TGCGCCAGCAGCTTGGGGCCTAGCGTAACCTACGAGCAGTACTTC
D gene: .; J gene: TRBJ1-1; V gene: TRBV27; clone size: .; CDR3 protein: CASRPRLENTEAFF; CDR3 DNA: TGTGCCAGCAGGCCTCGACTCGAGAACACTGAAGCTTTCTTT
D gene: TRBD1; J gene: TRBJ1-2; V gene: TRBV27; clone size: .; CDR3 protein: CASSRTGDYGYTF; CDR3 DNA: TGTGCCAGCAGTCGGACAGGGGACTATGGCTACACCTTC
D gene: TRBD1; J gene: TRBJ1-1; V gene: TRBV9; clone size: few; CDR3 protein: CASSTLDRGSTEAFF; CDR3 DNA: TGTGCCAGCAGCACTCTGGACAGGGGCAGCACTGAAGCTTTCTTT
D gene: TRBD1; J gene: TRBJ1-1; V gene: TRBV9; clone size: .; CDR3 protein: CASSVTGTVGTEAFF; CDR3 DNA: TGTGCCAGCAGCGTAACCGGGACAGTCGGCACTGAAGCTTTCTTT
D gene: .; J gene: TRBJ1-5; V gene: TRBV5-6; clone size: .; CDR3 protein: CASSASGRPQHF; CDR3 DNA: TGTGCCAGCAGCGCTAGCGGACGCCCCCAGCATTTT
D gene: TRBD1; J gene: TRBJ2-1; V gene: TRBV15; clone size: once; CDR3 protein: CATTTGGLNEQFF; CDR3 DNA: TGTGCCACCACAACAGGGGGCCTCAATGAGCAGTTCTTC
D gene: .; J gene: TRBJ1-6; V gene: TRBV25-1; clone size: .; CDR3 protein: CASANGQVGSPLHF; CDR3 DNA: TGTGCCAGCGCAAATGGGCAGGTTGGTTCACCCCTCCACTTT